Each of the 2 T cell receptor beta chains below was sequenced from the same sample in a study of technical replicates of blood from several donors. Only in-frame clones appear in the TCRdb table, and some are missing; sequencing was by immunoSEQ multiplex PCR. The profile shows 14,000 or so clones, roughly 80% of them singletons. Specimen: PBMCs. These receptor sequences come from a human donor in good health.

The chain joins TRBV11-3 to TRBJ2-3; 13 bases are shared with TRBD2. Germline lookup yields CDR1 SGHNT and CDR2 YENEEA. Trimming cost V 4 bases and J 5 bases; bases outside gene matches: 9. This CDR3 has 17 amino acids. CDR3 region: CASSWGLAGSTQDTQYF. The CDR3 DNA reads TGTGCCAGCAGCTGGGGACTAGCGGGAAGCACCCAAGATACGCAGTATTTT.

The CDR3 region has the DNA TGTGCCACCAGCAGAGGCAGGGAAGAGACCCAGTACTTC. This sequence encodes CATSRGREETQYF. The chain uses TRBV15 and TRBJ2-5; D possibly corresponds to TRBD1 (5 bases). The CDR3 is 13 amino acids. V was pared by 1 base and J by 3 bases, with 6 bases between. In germline, CDR1 is LNHNV, CDR2 YYDKDF (reference sequence).